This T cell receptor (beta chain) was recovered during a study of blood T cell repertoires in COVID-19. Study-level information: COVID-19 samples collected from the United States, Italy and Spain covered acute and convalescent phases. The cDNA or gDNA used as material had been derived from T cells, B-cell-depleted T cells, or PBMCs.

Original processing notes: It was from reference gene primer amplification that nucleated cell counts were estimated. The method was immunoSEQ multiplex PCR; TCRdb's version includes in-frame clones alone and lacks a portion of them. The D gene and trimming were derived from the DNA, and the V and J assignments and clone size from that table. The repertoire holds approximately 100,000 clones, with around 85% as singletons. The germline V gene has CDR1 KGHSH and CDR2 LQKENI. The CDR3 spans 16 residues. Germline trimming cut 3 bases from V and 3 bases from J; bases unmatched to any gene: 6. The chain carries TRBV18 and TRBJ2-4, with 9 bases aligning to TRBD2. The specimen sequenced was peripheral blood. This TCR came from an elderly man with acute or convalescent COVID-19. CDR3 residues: CASSPLREGVKNIQYF. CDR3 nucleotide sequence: TGTGCCAGCTCACCTCTGCGGGAGGGCGTCAAAAACATTCAGTACTTC.